Here is one TCR beta chain with its context. CDR1 is SGHKS, CDR2 YYEKEE, per germline (reference sequence). The CDR3 totals 14 residues. V lost 0 bases and J 2 bases, leaving 6 bases between the germline ends. Participants reported their clinical history, and cohort assignment relied on those reports. This sample stems from a study of blood T cell repertoires in COVID-19. Overall study: Researchers got acute and convalescent COVID-19 samples from the United States, Italy and Spain.

The authors' processing: Amplification of reference gene primers was used by the study to estimate nucleated cell counts. Data came from immunoSEQ multiplex PCR; TCRdb stores just in-frame clones and leaves some out. V, J and clone size reflect that table, while D and trimming were determined from the DNA. The sample includes around 250,000 clones, roughly 85% of them seen just once. Sequencing input: PBMCs or T cells enriched from blood (not recorded which). The clonotype originates from a woman between 50 and 59 years old with acute COVID-19. V is TRBV5-5 and J is TRBJ2-1; D is possibly TRBD2 (5 bases). The CDR3 region is CASSLAGTYNEQFF. CDR3 coding DNA: TGTGCCAGCAGCTTGGCCGGGACCTACAATGAGCAGTTCTTC. The full variable domain, with the rest looked up from reference TRBV5-5 and TRBJ2-1, is DAGVTQSPTHLIKTRGQQVTLRCSPISGHKSVSWYQQVLGQGPQFIFQYYEKEERGRGNFPDRFSARQFPNYSSELNVNALLLGDSALYLCASSLAGTYNEQFFGPGTRLTVL.